Detailed here is one T cell receptor beta chain. In its sample, this clonotype was seen a few times. Its antigen is currently not known. The sample holds no much larger clone one base away, and base qualities are not on file. The data were obtained in a study of blood T cells in healthy people across ages (dated by TCRdb to between 2014 and 2017). With respect to the entire study: In model experiments, roughly one uniquely barcoded TCR beta cDNA molecule per two T cells was captured by template switching. The study measured age-related changes in TCR beta repertoire diversity using deep sequencing normalized with unique cDNA molecular identifiers. The donors were split into four age groups: young (average 16 years), middle-aged (39), aged (approximately 59) and long-lived (over 80). The study analyzed two additional independent replicas of 1 million unique cDNA reads from the same blood draw for two donors, one aged 18 to 30 and one aged 80 or older. Overall results and qualifications from the work: The CMV infection status of donors was not known, potentially confounding age-related changes in expanded clonotypes. Compared with the aged group, more naive CD4+ T cells, fewer expanded clones and increased TCR diversity were shown by the long-lived group, suggesting age selection. As age increased, observed TCR beta diversity per million T cells dropped in a roughly linear way, and a significant reduction was already evident by age around 41. Conclusive comparison of naive and antigen-experienced compartments was prevented by the profiling of bulk unsorted PBMCs. Estimates of total diversity based on one million sequenced T cells were considered lower bounds and underestimates. Observed TCR beta diversity correlated strongly with the percentage of naive T cells measured by flow cytometry.

Donors were 30 to 45 systemically healthy Caucasian individuals from Russia aged roughly 6 to 100 years. Around 9.9 milliliters of peripheral blood were collected from each donor into EDTA-treated Vacutainer tubes. PBMCs were isolated by Ficoll-Paque density-gradient centrifugation, with at least 7 million obtained per sample. Total RNA was extracted from PBMCs with Trizol reagent, with at least 6 micrograms obtained per sample. For every donor, an aliquot of PBMCs went through flow cytometry to measure the percentages of naive CD45RAhigh/CD27high T cells. CDR1 and CDR2 are drawn from the germline V gene (reference sequence): DFQATT, SNEGSKA. The junction shows trimming of 0 bases on V and 1 base on J, plus 13 bases between the germline ends. Spanning cysteine to phenylalanine, the CDR3 consists of 15 amino acids. Only CDR3 DNA remains: 45 bases, in frame from the first base. The library was built by means of 5' RACE. Sequencing instrument: Illumina HiSeq 2500. A second PCR of about 7 to 12 cycles was run with a J-beta primer mix and a sample-barcoded 5' primer. A template-switch 5' adaptor carrying 12 random nucleotides introduced a unique molecular identifier onto each TCR beta cDNA molecule. Each sample yielded at least 2.5 million CDR3-containing paired-end reads. The Mint cDNA synthesis kit, primed by a TRBC-specific oligonucleotide, was used to synthesize first-strand cDNA from all RNA. All cDNA was treated with uracil-DNA glycosylase and then went through a first 18-cycle PCR with the universal primers M1SS and BC2_uni_R. As for the original processing: Each sample was normalized by randomly selecting 1 million high-quality reads, each carrying a distinct molecular identifier. Instead of being binned into consensus sequences, reads that shared molecular identifiers were thrown out. MiTCR, set to a Q25 quality threshold and the strictest error-elimination algorithm, was used for CDR3 identification, clonotype clustering and error correction. Lower-bound total TCR beta diversity was estimated with a nonparametric unseen species model using Euler transformation. TCRdb cleaned the public reads at Q25 with fastp, built clones with MiXCR and kept in-frame beta chains. Every distinct CDR3 protein forms one entry, paired with its most common genes and DNA. These V and J calls originate from TCRdb's pipeline instead of the authors' own analysis. The sample has under 1,100,000 distinct CDR3 sequences on record, 20% to 25% of them singletons. Approximately 0.79% of the sample is in the top ten clones.

This sample was also put to use in a study of T cells of mothers and their children. According to the second study: The donors were nine systemically healthy Caucasian individuals, made up of three mothers and their six children. cDNA synthesis consumed the entire amount of extracted RNA, loaded at around 1.5 ug RNA in each 15 ul reaction. In the second PCR, the M1S primer introduced both the sample barcodes and 2-4 random nucleotides. Over 10 million TCR beta CDR3 reads came from each mother, compared with several million reads from each child. Thymic selection shapes the output of TCR recombination in a similar way in related and unrelated pairs, and inherited differences have a minor effect. Normalized repertoire overlap was always slightly but never significantly higher in related than unrelated mother-child pairs. No persistent microchimeric T cell clones were found, with a detection sensitivity of 75 to 100 clones per million clonotypes. Deep NGS was used in the study to compare the TCR beta repertoires of mothers and children and to look for features that separate related mother-child pairs from unrelated individuals. The mean age was about 38 +/- 4 years for the mothers and approximately 11 +/- 4 years for the children. Libraries were sequenced on Illumina HiSeq 2000 with 100+100 nt paired-end reads after adapter ligation with NEBNext reagents. To prevent cross-contamination, the mother and child libraries were prepared a month apart and were sequenced in separate runs. Between about 500,000 and 2,300,000 distinct TCR beta clonotypes were identified per donor. Naive TCR beta clonotypes were estimated from low-frequency clonotypes matched to each donor's FACS-determined naive share, without sorting.

Recombination connected TRBV20-1 to TRBJ2-7, with no D gene named confidently. The sample was blood. The sequence was collected from a girl between 2 and 10 years old in good health. The DNA reads TGCAGTGCTAGAGATCCCGAAAAAGCTTCCTACGAGCAGTACTTC. This is translated as CSARDPEKASYEQYF.